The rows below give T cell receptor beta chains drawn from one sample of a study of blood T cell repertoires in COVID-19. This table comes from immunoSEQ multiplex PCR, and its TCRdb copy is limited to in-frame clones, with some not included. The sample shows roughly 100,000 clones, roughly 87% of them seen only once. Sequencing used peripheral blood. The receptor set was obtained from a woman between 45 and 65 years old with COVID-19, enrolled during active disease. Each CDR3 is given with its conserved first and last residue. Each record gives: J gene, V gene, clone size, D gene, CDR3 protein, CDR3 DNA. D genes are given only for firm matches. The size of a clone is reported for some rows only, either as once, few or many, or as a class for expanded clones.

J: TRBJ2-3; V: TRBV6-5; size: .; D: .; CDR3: CASSLRDNTDTQYF; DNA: TGTGCCAGCAGCCTCCGGGACAACACAGATACGCAGTATTTT
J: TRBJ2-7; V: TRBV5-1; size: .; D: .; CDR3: CASWQGGEQYF; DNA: TGCGCCAGCTGGCAGGGAGGCGAGCAGTACTTC
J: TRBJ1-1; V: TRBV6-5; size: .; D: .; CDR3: CASSYSRQVGQMAFF; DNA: TGTGCCAGCAGTTACTCGAGACAGGTGGGGCAGATGGCTTTCTTT
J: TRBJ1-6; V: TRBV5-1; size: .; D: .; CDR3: CASREQLNSPLHF; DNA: TGCGCCAGCAGAGAGCAACTTAATTCACCCCTCCACTTT
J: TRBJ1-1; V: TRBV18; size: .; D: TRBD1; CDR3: CASSPAGGTEAFF; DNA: TGTGCCAGCTCACCAGCAGGGGGCACTGAAGCTTTCTTT
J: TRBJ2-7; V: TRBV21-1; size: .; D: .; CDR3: CASSGGTDTYEQYF; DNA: TGTGCCAGCAGCGGTGGGACTGACACCTACGAGCAGTACTTC
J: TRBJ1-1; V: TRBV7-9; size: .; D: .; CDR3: CASSRTGTEAFF; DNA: TGTGCCAGCAGCCGCACGGGCACTGAAGCTTTCTTT
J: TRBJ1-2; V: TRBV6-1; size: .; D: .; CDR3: CASSEVGSREGYTF; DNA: TGTGCCAGCAGTGAAGTGGGCTCACGGGAAGGCTACACCTTC
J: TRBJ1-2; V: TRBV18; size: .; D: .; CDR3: CASSPGQGRTNYGYTF; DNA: TGTGCCAGCTCACCTGGGCAGGGGCGGACTAACTATGGCTACACCTTC
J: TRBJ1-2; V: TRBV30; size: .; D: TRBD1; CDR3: CAWSPPGQGSGYTF; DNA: TGTGCCTGGAGTCCGCCGGGACAGGGTTCAGGCTACACCTTC
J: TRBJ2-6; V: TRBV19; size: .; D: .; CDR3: CASTAGGAPAGANVLTF; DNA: TGTGCCAGTACCGCAGGAGGGGCGCCGGCTGGGGCCAACGTCCTGACTTTC
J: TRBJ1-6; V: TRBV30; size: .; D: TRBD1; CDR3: CAWSVGQNNSPLHF; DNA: TGTGCCTGGAGTGTGGGACAGAATAATTCACCCCTCCACTTT
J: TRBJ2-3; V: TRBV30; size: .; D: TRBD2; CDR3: CAWSVSSGGPTDTQYF; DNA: TGTGCCTGGAGTGTATCTAGCGGGGGCCCCACAGATACGCAGTATTTT
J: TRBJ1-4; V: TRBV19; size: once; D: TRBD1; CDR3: CASRGTGTGRVKLFF; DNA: TGTGCCAGTAGAGGCACCGGGACAGGGCGGGTAAAACTGTTTTTT
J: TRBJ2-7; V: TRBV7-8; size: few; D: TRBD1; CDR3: CASSLTRTGGVYEQYF; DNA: TGTGCCAGCAGCTTAACCCGGACAGGGGGTGTCTACGAGCAGTACTTC
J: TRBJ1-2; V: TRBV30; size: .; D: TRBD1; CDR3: CAWSVLGTGVYGYTF; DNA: TGTGCCTGGAGTGTTCTCGGGACAGGGGTGTATGGCTACACCTTC
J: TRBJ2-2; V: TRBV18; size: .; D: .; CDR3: CASSPWAAANTGELFF; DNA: TGTGCCAGCTCACCATGGGCAGCCGCGAACACCGGGGAGCTGTTTTTT
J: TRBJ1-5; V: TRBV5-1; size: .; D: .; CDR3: CASSLAGTYNQPQHF; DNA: TGCGCCAGCAGCTTGGCCGGGACATACAATCAGCCCCAGCATTTT
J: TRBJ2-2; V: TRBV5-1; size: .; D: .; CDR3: CASSLTQSGFAGELFF; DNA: TGCGCCAGCAGCTTGACCCAGAGCGGGTTCGCCGGGGAGCTGTTTTTT
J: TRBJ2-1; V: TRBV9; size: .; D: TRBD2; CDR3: CASSVEDGGAAYNEQFF; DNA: TGTGCCAGCAGCGTAGAAGACGGGGGGGCCGCCTACAATGAGCAGTTCTTC
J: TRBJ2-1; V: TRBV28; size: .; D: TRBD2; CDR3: CASNLLAGGRNEQFF; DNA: TGTGCCAGCAACCTACTAGCGGGGGGTCGAAATGAGCAGTTCTTC
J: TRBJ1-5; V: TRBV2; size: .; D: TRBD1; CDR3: CASSEQGANQPQHF; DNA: TGTGCCAGCAGTGAACAGGGGGCGAATCAGCCCCAGCATTTT
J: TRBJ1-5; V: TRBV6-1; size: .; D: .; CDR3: CASSEGGWNQPQHF; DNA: TGTGCCAGCAGTGAAGGAGGGTGGAATCAGCCCCAGCATTTT
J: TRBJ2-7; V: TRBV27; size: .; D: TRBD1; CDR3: CASSLSEQGAPEQYF; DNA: TGTGCCAGCAGTTTATCGGAACAGGGGGCACCCGAGCAGTACTTC
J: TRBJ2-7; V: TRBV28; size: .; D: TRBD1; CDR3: CASGTGGLYEQYF; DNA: TGTGCCAGCGGGACAGGGGGCCTTTACGAGCAGTACTTC
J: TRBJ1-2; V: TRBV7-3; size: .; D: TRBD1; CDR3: CASSAGTGDKYGYTF; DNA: TGTGCCAGCAGCGCCGGGACAGGAGACAAATATGGCTACACCTTC
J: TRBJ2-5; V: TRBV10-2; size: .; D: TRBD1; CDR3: CASSELDRAGETQYF; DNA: TGCGCCAGCAGTGAGCTCGACAGGGCGGGAGAGACCCAGTACTTC
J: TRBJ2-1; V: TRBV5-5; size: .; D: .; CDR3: CASSLPGVEQFF; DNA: TGTGCCAGCAGCTTGCCCGGAGTTGAGCAGTTCTTC
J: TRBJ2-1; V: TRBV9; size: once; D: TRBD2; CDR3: CASSPMTSTLYNEQFF; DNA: TGTGCCAGCAGCCCCATGACTAGCACTTTATACAATGAGCAGTTCTTC
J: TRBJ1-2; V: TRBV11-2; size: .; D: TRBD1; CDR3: CASSIGQGYGYTF; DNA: TGTGCCAGCAGCATCGGACAGGGCTATGGCTACACCTTC
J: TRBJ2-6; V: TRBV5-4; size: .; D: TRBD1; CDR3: CASRVGTGNSGANVLTF; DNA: TGTGCCAGCAGAGTGGGGACAGGGAATTCGGGGGCCAACGTCCTGACTTTC
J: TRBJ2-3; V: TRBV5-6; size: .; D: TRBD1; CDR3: CASSLTGATDTQYF; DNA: TGTGCCAGCAGCTTGACAGGGGCAACGGATACGCAGTATTTT
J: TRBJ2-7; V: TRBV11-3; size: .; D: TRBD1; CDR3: CASSLGQGTLEQYF; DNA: TGTGCCAGCAGCTTAGGACAGGGAACCCTGGAACAGTACTTC
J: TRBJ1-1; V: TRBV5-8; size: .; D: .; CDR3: CASSLQRGNLRNTEAFF; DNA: TGTGCCAGCAGCTTGCAGAGAGGGAATTTGAGAAACACTGAAGCTTTCTTT
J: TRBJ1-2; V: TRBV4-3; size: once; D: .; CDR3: CASSQGEGPVYGYTF; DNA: TGCGCCAGCAGCCAAGGGGAGGGCCCCGTCTATGGCTACACCTTC
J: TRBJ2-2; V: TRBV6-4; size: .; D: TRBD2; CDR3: CASSLLAGTGELFF; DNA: TGTGCCAGCAGCCTACTAGCGGGGACCGGGGAGCTGTTTTTT
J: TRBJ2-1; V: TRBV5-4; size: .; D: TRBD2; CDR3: CASSLARTSAPGGQFF; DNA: TGTGCCAGCAGCTTGGCCCGAACTAGCGCCCCCGGCGGGCAGTTCTTC
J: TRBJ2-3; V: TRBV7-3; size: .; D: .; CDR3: CASGLQNTDTQYF; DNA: TGTGCCAGCGGGTTACAGAACACAGATACGCAGTATTTT
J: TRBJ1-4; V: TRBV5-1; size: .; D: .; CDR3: CASTRRGETNEKLFF; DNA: TGCGCCAGCACCCGTCGGGGTGAAACGAATGAAAAACTGTTTTTT
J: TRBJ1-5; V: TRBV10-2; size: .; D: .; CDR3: CASSESGAGQHF; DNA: TGCGCCAGCAGTGAGTCGGGGGCGGGCCAGCATTTT
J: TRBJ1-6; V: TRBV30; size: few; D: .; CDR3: CAWSVGRLPLHF; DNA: TGTGCCTGGAGTGTAGGCAGGTTACCCCTCCACTTT
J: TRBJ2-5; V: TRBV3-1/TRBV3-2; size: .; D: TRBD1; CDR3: CASSQVDRGGETQYF; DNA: TGTGCCAGCAGCCAAGTCGACAGGGGTGGGGAGACCCAGTACTTC
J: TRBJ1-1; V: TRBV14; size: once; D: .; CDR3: CASSHSGATEAFF; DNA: TGTGCCAGCAGCCACTCAGGGGCCACTGAAGCTTTCTTT
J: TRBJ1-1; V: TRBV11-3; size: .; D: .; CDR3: CASRGGTEAFF; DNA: TGTGCCAGCAGGGGGGGCACTGAAGCTTTCTTT
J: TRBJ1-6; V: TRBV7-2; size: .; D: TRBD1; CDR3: CASSYRTGGESPLHF; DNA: TGTGCCAGCAGTTACAGGACAGGGGGAGAATCACCCCTCCACTTT
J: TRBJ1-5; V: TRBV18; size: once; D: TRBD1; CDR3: CASSPSGGTGGHQPQHF; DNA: TGTGCCAGCTCACCTTCCGGCGGGACAGGGGGCCATCAGCCCCAGCATTTT
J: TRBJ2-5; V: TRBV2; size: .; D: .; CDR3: CASIKEGLAKETQYF; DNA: TGTGCCAGCATTAAAGAGGGCCTAGCGAAAGAGACCCAGTACTTC
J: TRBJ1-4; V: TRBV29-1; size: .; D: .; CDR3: CSVLFRAHREFEEKLFF; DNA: TGCAGCGTTCTCTTCCGTGCCCACAGGGAGTTCGAAGAAAAACTGTTTTTT
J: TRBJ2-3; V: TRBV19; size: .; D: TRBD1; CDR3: CASSADRAVTDTQYF; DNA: TGTGCCAGTAGTGCAGACAGGGCGGTGACAGATACGCAGTATTTT
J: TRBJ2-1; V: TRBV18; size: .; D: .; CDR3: CASSPVDNNNEQFF; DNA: TGTGCCAGCTCACCGGTAGATAATAACAATGAGCAGTTCTTC
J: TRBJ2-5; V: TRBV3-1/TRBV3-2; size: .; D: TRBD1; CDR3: CASSQVTGAGETQYF; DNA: TGTGCCAGCAGCCAAGTCACAGGGGCGGGAGAGACCCAGTACTTC
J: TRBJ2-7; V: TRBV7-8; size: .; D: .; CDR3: CASSLNADRIYEQYF; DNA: TGTGCCAGCAGCTTAAACGCTGACAGAATTTACGAGCAGTACTTC
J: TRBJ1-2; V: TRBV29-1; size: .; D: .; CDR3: CSAVGQGNYGYTF; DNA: TGCAGCGCAGTCGGACAAGGGAACTATGGCTACACCTTC
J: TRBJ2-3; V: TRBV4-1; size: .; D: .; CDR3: CASSQDADYTDTQYF; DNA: TGCGCCAGCAGCCAAGATGCCGACTACACAGATACGCAGTATTTT